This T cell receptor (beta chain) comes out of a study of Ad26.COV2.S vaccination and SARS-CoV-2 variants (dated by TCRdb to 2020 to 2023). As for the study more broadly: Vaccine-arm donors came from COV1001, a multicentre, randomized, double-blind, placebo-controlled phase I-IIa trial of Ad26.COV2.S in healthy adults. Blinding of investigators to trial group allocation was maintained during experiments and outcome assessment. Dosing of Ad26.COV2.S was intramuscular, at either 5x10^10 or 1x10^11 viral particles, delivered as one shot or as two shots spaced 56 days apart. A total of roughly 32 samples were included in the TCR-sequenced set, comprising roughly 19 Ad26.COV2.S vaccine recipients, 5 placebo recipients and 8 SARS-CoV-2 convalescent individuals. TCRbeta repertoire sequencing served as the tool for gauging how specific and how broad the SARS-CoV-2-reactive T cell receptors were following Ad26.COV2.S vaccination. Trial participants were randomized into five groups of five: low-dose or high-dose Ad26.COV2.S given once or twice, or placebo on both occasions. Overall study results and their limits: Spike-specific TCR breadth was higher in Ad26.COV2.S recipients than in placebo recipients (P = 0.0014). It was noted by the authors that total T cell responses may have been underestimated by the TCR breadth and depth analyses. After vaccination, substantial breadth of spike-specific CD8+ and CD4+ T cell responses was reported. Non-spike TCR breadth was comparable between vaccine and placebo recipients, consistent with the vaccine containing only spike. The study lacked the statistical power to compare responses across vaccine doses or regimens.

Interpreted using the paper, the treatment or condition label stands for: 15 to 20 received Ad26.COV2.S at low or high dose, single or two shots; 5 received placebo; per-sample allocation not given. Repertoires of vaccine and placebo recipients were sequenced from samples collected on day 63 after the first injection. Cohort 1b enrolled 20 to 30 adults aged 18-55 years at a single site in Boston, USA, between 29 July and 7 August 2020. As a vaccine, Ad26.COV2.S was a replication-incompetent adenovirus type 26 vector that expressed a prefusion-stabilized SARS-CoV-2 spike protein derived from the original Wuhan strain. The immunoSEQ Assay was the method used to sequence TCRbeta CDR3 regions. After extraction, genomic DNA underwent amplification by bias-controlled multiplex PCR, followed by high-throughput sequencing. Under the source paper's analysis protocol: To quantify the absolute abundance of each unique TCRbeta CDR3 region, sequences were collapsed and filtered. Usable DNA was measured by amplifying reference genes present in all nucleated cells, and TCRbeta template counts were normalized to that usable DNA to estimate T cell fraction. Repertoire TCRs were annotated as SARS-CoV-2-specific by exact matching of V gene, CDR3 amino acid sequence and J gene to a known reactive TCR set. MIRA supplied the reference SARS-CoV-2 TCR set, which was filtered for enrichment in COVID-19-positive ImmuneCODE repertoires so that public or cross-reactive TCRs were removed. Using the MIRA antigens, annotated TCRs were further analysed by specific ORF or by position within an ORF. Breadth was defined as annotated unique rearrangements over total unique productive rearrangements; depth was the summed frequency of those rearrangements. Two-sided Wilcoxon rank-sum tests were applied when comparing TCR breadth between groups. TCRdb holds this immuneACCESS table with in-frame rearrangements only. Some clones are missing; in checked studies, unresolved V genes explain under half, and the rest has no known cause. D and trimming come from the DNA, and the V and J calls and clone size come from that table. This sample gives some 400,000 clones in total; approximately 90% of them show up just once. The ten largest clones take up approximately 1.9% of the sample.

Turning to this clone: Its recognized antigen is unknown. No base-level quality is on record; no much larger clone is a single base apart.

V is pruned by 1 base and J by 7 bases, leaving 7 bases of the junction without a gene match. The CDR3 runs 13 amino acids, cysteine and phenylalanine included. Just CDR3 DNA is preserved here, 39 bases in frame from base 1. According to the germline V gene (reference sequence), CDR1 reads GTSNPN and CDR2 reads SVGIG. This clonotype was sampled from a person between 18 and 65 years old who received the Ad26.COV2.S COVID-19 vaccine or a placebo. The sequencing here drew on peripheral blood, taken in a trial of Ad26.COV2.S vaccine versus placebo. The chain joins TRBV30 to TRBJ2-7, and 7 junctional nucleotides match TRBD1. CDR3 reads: CAWSGQGPLEQYF. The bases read TGTGCCTGGAGTGGACAGGGTCCTCTGGAGCAGTACTTC.